This paragraph covers one T cell receptor (beta chain) sequence. Its antigen is currently not known. The cysteine opens and the phenylalanine closes a CDR3 of 11 amino acids. Nucleotide data are not available. The germline V gene sets CDR1 to SQVTM and CDR2 to ANQGSEA. This sample is drawn from a study of T cells expressing NK-cell markers (TCRdb year 2020). Describing the broader study: TCR beta-chain repertoires were profiled in sorted CD3+CD56+NKG2C+, CD3+CD56+NKG2C- and CD3+CD56-NKG2C+ T-cell subsets from several donors. Among the eight sequenced donors, only one was HCMV-seronegative, while the other seven were HCMV-seropositive. Randomly selected healthy volunteers, three men and five women, were used as the eight sequenced donors. The libraries were sequenced on Illumina HiSeq 2000/2500, MiSeq or NextSeq, producing 2 x 150 bp reads. General study outcomes and caveats: For five or six donors, the dominant CD3+CD56+NKG2C+ clonotypes were among the top 10 CD8+ clonotypes and accounted for 1.0-7.0% of CD8+ T cells. Those dominant clonotypes were again the most abundant among CD3+CD56-NKG2C+ cells in a handful of donors, at about 25-60.1%. Whether the expanded NKG2C-expressing T cell clones were specific for HCMV antigens remained unclear.

To determine HCMV serostatus, a commercial ELISA kit was used to detect HCMV-specific IgG in serum. Ficoll density gradient centrifugation was used to isolate peripheral blood mononuclear cells from blood. The sequencer listed for this sample is Illumina HiSeq 2000. 5'RACE template switching, by which a universal primer site and unique molecular identifiers were added, was used to make TCR beta cDNA libraries. cDNA synthesis was primed from the TCR beta constant segment, followed by two successive PCR amplification steps. In the paper's pipeline: MIGEC was used to demultiplex reads and group the reads by UMI, and MiTCR was used to assemble and quantify clonotypes. To remove erroneous sequences, TCR cDNA sequences were retained only when supported by two or more reads. The tcR package was used for downstream repertoire analysis, and clonotypes were matched across fractions by CDR3 nucleotide sequence plus V segment. Antigen specificity was annotated against VDJdb with VDJmatch, allowing one amino acid substitution in CDR3. TCRdb reprocessed the reads and provides one entry for every CDR3 protein sequence; no DNA is given. The V and J calls come from TCRdb's annotation, not from the publication. The sample's table lists a count of approximately 550,000 distinct CDR3 sequences. The ten largest clonotypes hold around 3.3% of the sample.

This receptor was obtained from a man younger than 35 in good health. Donor details come from another sample of the same person, matched by shared clones. Sequenced sample: blood T cells: a sorted CD56 or NKG2C T cell subset, CD4+ or CD8+ T cells, or bulk PBMC T cells (not recorded which). The chain couples TRBV29-1 to TRBJ2-5; TCRdb's D call, TRBD1, is unchecked because there is no DNA. The CDR3 has the sequence CSVYRVETQYF.